This entry describes one T cell receptor beta chain. Both RNA and DNA were isolated together from about 21-30 mg of bulk tissue that had not been sorted. This entry is derived from a study of tumor-infiltrating lymphocytes in primary liver carcinoma. The template, about 510 ng total RNA, yielded TCR beta cDNA made with a constant-region primer. Library construction for TCR beta comprised three nested multiplex PCR rounds performed with slightly modified ARM-PCR. TCRdb independently ran MiXCR on the multiplex PCR reads; one entry per CDR3 protein. This sample has roughly 78,000 distinct CDR3 sequences, with 70% to 75% found just once. Sequenced sample: liver tumor tissue from sampling region 4. Subset specified: tumor region T4, right-lateral pole. The sequence was collected from a woman aged 60-75 years with primary liver carcinoma and hepatitis B virus infection.

This CDR3 is CSVVGGRGSYDERFF. CDR3 coding DNA: TGCAGCGTTGTGGGCGGGAGGGGCTCCTACGATGAGCGCTTCTTC. J is TRBJ2-1 and V is TRBV29-1; 9 bases map to TRBD2. The CDR3 contains 15 residues. V lost 4 bases and J lost 16; bases outside the gene matches: 20. In germline, CDR1 is SQVTM, CDR2 ANQGSEA.